The T cell receptor (beta chain) described here comes from a study of blood T cell repertoires in COVID-19. Whole-study context: Sites in the United States, Italy and Spain provided acute and convalescent COVID-19 samples.

Deletions cut 1 base from V and 8 bases from J, with 8 bases between. The CDR3 is made up of 11 amino acids. Germline CDR1 reads DFQATT; CDR2 reads SNEGSKA (reference sequence). Per the study methods: Nucleated cell number was recorded as an estimate derived from reference gene primer amplification. Assay used: immunoSEQ multiplex PCR; TCRdb lists only in-frame clones, some missing. For V, J and clone size, that table is used; D and trimming come from the DNA. The table records approximately 320,000 clones, just under 90% of them present only once. This TCR came from a woman aged 25 to 39 with COVID-19, enrolled during active disease. The sequencing input was peripheral blood. The chain has TRBV20-1 and TRBJ1-1; no definite D call. In DNA, the CDR3 is TGCAGTGCTAGAGGCGGCAGAGAAGCTTTCTTT. Amino acid sequence: CSARGGREAFF.